This T cell receptor beta chain derives from a study of T cell repertoires in cytomegalovirus infection. Study-wide findings and caveats: Cumulative public TCR beta family frequency identified CMV carriers with the relevant HLA.

There are a few counts of this clonotype. The target antigen is unknown. The CDR3 has 16 amino acids. Germline V CDR1 and CDR2: MDHEN, SYDVKM. Trimming pared 6 bases from V and 5 bases from J, leaving 21 bases between. TCRdb re-analysed the reads in MiXCR, keeping a single row per CDR3 protein. The profile shows tens of thousands of distinct CDR3 sequences, about 20% of them singletons. This sample comprised CD8+ T cells from cultured PBMCs, obtained from culture after CMV antigen stimulation. This chain joins TRBV28 and TRBJ2-3; D is tentatively TRBD1 or TRBD2 (5 bases each). The source is a human donor in good health (CMV status not recorded). Some clones in this sample may be carry-over from other donors' samples. The CDR3 sequence: CASRRPRDPERDTQYF. The CDR3 coding sequence is TGTGCCAGCAGACGTCCGAGGGACCCAGAGAGAGATACGCAGTATTTT.